The 27 T cell receptor beta chains below come from one sample, sequenced in a study of T cells in Graves' hyperthyroidism and ophthalmopathy. The CDR3 regions of TCR beta were amplified from RNA transcripts. The HTBI set primed first-round TCR CDR3 RT-PCR. MiXCR, applied by TCRdb to the multiplex PCR reads, yields one record per CDR3 protein. Of 250,000 to 400,000 distinct CDR3 sequences detected, approximately 15% appear once; the ten largest clones hold 34%. Input material: blood. The origin of the receptors is a middle-aged woman with Graves' ophthalmopathy.

This clonotype was observed a few times. The chain joins TRBV7-9 to TRBJ1-5; D is perhaps TRBD1 (6 bases). V lost 6 bases to trimming and J lost 3 bases, with 12 bases between them. CDR1 and CDR2 from the germline V gene are SEHNR and FQNEAQ (reference sequence). The CDR3 is made up of 14 amino acids. The CDR3 bases are TGTGCCAGCAGAGAGGACAGCAACAATCAGCCCCAGCATTTT. Translation: CASREDSNNQPQHF.

This clonotype was picked up a small number of times. The chain combines TRBV20-1 with TRBJ2-5; D uncertain. Germline assignment: CDR1 DFQATT and CDR2 SNEGSKA (reference sequence). The CDR3 is 14 residues long. V dropped 5 bases and J dropped 1 base, with 14 bases sitting between them. The chain's CDR3 is CSAHYPGSQETQYF. The DNA for the CDR3 is TGCAGTGCTCACTACCCGGGTTCCCAAGAGACCCAGTACTTC.

This clonotype occurred a few times. This sequence joins TRBV5-8 and TRBJ2-1; D uncertain. The CDR3 contains 13 residues. Germline assignment: CDR1 SGHTS and CDR2 YDEGEE. The ends were cut back, 1 base at V and 10 bases at J, with 12 bases in the middle. As DNA, the CDR3 is TGTGCCAGCAGCTTGAGGGCCATGAGGGAGCAGTTCTTC. Protein product: CASSLRAMREQFF.

The V gene is TRBV20-1, the J gene TRBJ1-2, with D unclear. The germline gives CDR1 DFQATT, CDR2 SNEGSKA (reference sequence). CDR3 size: 14 residues. V lost 1 base and J 5 bases, leaving 14 bases between the germline ends. This CDR3 is CSARGTPGGYGYTF. CDR3 coding DNA: TGCAGTGCTAGAGGGACCCCGGGAGGGTATGGCTACACCTTC.

This clonotype was counted many times. The chain is built from TRBV7-2 and TRBJ1-5; D gene uncertain. Per germline, CDR1 SGHTA and CDR2 FQGNSA. The CDR3 has 15 amino acids. V was pared by 5 bases and J by 0 bases, with 11 bases between. CDR3 coding DNA: TGTGCCAGCAGCGTAGTAGGAAGTAGCAATCAGCCCCAGCATTTT. It translates to CASSVVGSSNQPQHF. Filled out from reference TRBV7-2 and TRBJ1-5, the complete variable domain reads GAGVSQSPSNKVTEKGKDVELRCDPISGHTALYWYRQSLGQGLEFLIYFQGNSAPDKSGLPSDRFSAERTGGSVSTLTIQRTQQEDSAVYLCASSVVGSSNQPQHFGDGTRLSIL.

Regarding this clonotype: Given a much more abundant clone one base away, this may be a read error. This chain joins TRBV3-1 and TRBJ2-1, with 15 nucleotides matching TRBD2. CDR1 and CDR2 (germline): LGHDT, YNNKEL (reference sequence). The CDR3 loop spans 16 amino acids. The CDR3 DNA is TGTGCCGGCAGCTATGGGACTAGCGGGAGGAGAGGTGAGCAGTTCTTC. It translates to CAGSYGTSGRRGEQFF.

This clonotype was recorded many times. This chain links TRBV19 with TRBJ1-1; 12 bases line up with TRBD1. The CDR3 runs 16 residues. Germline V gene data show CDR1 as LNHDA and CDR2 as SQIVND (reference sequence). Unmatched junction bases numbered 6, after V lost 6 bases and J lost 1 base. CDR3 protein: CASRGDRGLGNTEAFF. The CDR3 nucleotides read TGTGCCAGTAGGGGGGACAGGGGGCTAGGGAACACTGAAGCTTTCTTT.

The table lists this clonotype with many counts. Here the CDR3 DNA reads TGTGCCAGCAGTCCCCGGGGACAGTTTAATGAAAAACTGTTTTTT. It is translated as CASSPRGQFNEKLFF. V gene TRBV27 combines with J gene TRBJ1-4, with 7 bases aligning to TRBD1. The CDR3 loop spans 15 amino acids. V lost 5 bases to trimming and J lost 4 bases; unmatched junction nucleotides: 7. The germline V gene encodes CDR1 MNHEY and CDR2 SMNVEV (reference sequence).

The chain recombines TRBV4-1 with TRBJ2-3; 10 bases fit TRBD1. This CDR3 is built from 16 residues. CDR1 and CDR2 from the germline V gene are MGHRA and YSYEKL. The J segment lost 5 bases and the V segment lost 1 base, leaving 6 bases of the junction unmatched. CDR3 protein: CASSQGQGALGDTQYF. The CDR3, as DNA: TGCGCCAGCAGCCAAGGACAGGGGGCGCTTGGAGATACGCAGTATTTT.

As to this clonotype: This may arise from a read error, as a much more abundant clone is one base away. The rearrangement joins TRBV7-2 to TRBJ2-7; 9 positions agree with TRBD1. The V and J ends lost 5 bases and 0 bases, in that order; junction bases with no gene match: 5. The V gene's germline CDR1 is SGHTA and CDR2 FQGNSA. The CDR3 is made up of 15 amino acids. Here the CDR3 DNA reads TGTGCCAGCAGCACCGGGACAGGGCCCTCCTACGAGCAGTACTTC. This codes for CASSTGTGPSYEQYF.

This clonotype was detected a few times. The chain links TRBV20-1 to TRBJ1-1, with 9 bases identical to TRBD1. The germline V gene encodes CDR1 DFQATT and CDR2 SNEGSKA (reference sequence). The CDR3 is 14 amino acids. Trimming removed 0 bases from V and 11 bases from J; junction bases left unmatched: 10. CDR3 sequence: CSARESGQGRLAFF. The DNA of the CDR3 is TGCAGTGCTAGAGAATCGGGACAGGGTAGGCTGGCTTTCTTT.

The table lists this clonotype with many counts. This chain links TRBV11-2 with TRBJ2-2, with D possibly matching TRBD1 (6 bases). The CDR3 totals 15 residues. Trimming removed 0 bases at V and 2 bases at J, with 7 bases between. The germline V gene encodes CDR1 SGHAT and CDR2 FQNNGV. The CDR3 loop is CASSLEGHNTGELFF. Here the CDR3 DNA reads TGTGCCAGCAGCTTAGAGGGACACAACACCGGGGAGCTGTTTTTT.

This clonotype occurred many times. This chain joins TRBV12-3 or TRBV12-4 and TRBJ2-7, with D tentatively TRBD2 (7 bases). Trimming cost V 3 bases and J 2 bases, with 20 bases left between them. The CDR3 runs 17 residues. CDR3 sequence reads: CASSLGTRGGPTYEQYF. CDR3 nucleotides: TGTGCCAGCAGTTTGGGTACTAGGGGGGGGCCGACCTACGAGCAGTACTTC.

The sample holds many counts of this clonotype. The CDR3 region is CASSVAPGGSYNEQFF. The CDR3 DNA reads TGTGCCAGCAGCGTAGCCCCGGGAGGTTCCTACAATGAGCAGTTCTTC. The chain couples TRBV9 to TRBJ2-1; 7 bases agree with TRBD2. The V gene end was trimmed by 0 bases and the J gene end by 1 base; junction bases not matched to a gene: 4. There are 16 residues in the CDR3. The germline CDR1 and CDR2 sequences are SGDLS and YYNGEE.

This clonotype has a count of ten or more. The chain links TRBV15 to TRBJ2-1; 10 nucleotides agree with TRBD2. Germline loops: CDR1 LNHNV, CDR2 YYDKDF (reference sequence). This CDR3 is 15 amino acids long. Losses at the gene ends were 0 bases for V and 6 bases for J; bases not matched to a gene: 2. Here the CDR3 DNA reads TGTGCCACCAGCAGAGATCTAGCGGGAGCCAATGAGCAGTTCTTC. Its protein product is CATSRDLAGANEQFF.

This clonotype was seen repeatedly, ten times or more. The V and J genes are TRBV28 and TRBJ2-7; 7 bases are a match to TRBD1. V lost 2 bases to trimming and J lost 2 bases; unmatched junction nucleotides: 3. This CDR3 spans 14 amino acids. Per the germline V gene, CDR1 is MDHEN and CDR2 is SYDVKM. The CDR3 DNA reads TGTGCCAGCAGTTTACTCGGGACAGCCTACGAGCAGTACTTC. This encodes CASSLLGTAYEQYF.

Here the CDR3 DNA reads TGCAGTGCTAGTAAGCTAGCGGGGGGATACGAGCAGTACTTC. This translates into CSASKLAGGYEQYF. V gene TRBV20-1 combines with J gene TRBJ2-7; 11 positions agree with TRBD2. V gave up 3 bases and J gave up 4 bases; unmatched junction bases: 5. The CDR3 has 14 residues. The germline V gene has CDR1 DFQATT and CDR2 SNEGSKA (reference sequence).

This clonotype was detected ten times or more. The V call is TRBV20-1, the J call TRBJ1-1; D call uncertain. V lost 3 bases to trimming and J lost 5 bases, with 13 bases between them. This CDR3 has 13 amino acids. Germline V gives CDR1 DFQATT, CDR2 SNEGSKA (reference sequence). In DNA form, the CDR3 reads TGCAGTGCTAGGGACGCAGGAGGTACTGAAGCTTTCTTT. Its protein product is CSARDAGGTEAFF.

The table lists this clonotype with a few counts. V is TRBV4-1 and J is TRBJ1-4; 7 nucleotides line up with TRBD1. V shed 5 bases and J 8 bases; nucleotides not matched to a gene: 14. Germline V lookup: CDR1 MGHRA, CDR2 YSYEKL. The CDR3 runs 16 residues. The CDR3 DNA sequence: TGCGCCAGCAGCGAAACCCACAGGGGCAGGGAAGAAAAACTGTTTTTT. Amino acid sequence: CASSETHRGREEKLFF.

V is TRBV3-1 and J is TRBJ1-1; the D gene is possibly TRBD1 (6 bases). This CDR3 has 15 amino acids. The germline V gene has CDR1 LGHDT and CDR2 YNNKEL (reference sequence). V lost 3 bases and J lost 4, with 15 bases in between. The DNA of the CDR3 is TGTGCCAGCAGCCATCTGACAGGCGGCGGCACTGAAGCTTTCTTT. Its translation: CASSHLTGGGTEAFF. Combining the CDR3 with reference TRBV3-1 and TRBJ1-1 gives the whole variable domain DTAVSQTPKYLVTQMGNDKSIKCEQNLGHDTMYWYKQDSKKFLKIMFSYNNKELIINETVPNRFSPKSPDKAHLNLHINSLELGDSAVYFCASSHLTGGGTEAFFGQGTRLTVV.

This clonotype was seen repeatedly, ten times or more. This sequence joins TRBV7-8 and TRBJ2-1; 13 positions agree with TRBD2. Unmatched junction bases numbered 12, after V lost 1 base and J lost 6 bases. CDR3 length equals 19 residues. The germline V gene encodes CDR1 SGHVS and CDR2 FQNEAQ. The CDR3 DNA is TGTGCCAGCAGCTTAGTACCAGAGCCGAGGACTAGCGGGAGCAATGAGCAGTTCTTC. Protein sequence: CASSLVPEPRTSGSNEQFF.

The chain joins TRBV19 to TRBJ2-3, with no clear D. The CDR3 is 12 residues long. CDR1 and CDR2 (germline): LNHDA, SQIVND (reference sequence). Trimming stripped 1 base from V and 8 bases from J, with 7 bases between. The CDR3 DNA reads as TGTGCCAGTAGTATAGGCGTGGCTACGCAGTATTTT. It encodes CASSIGVATQYF.

The table lists this clonotype with many counts. This chain links TRBV7-8 with TRBJ1-2; D possibly corresponds to TRBD1 (5 bases). Germline assignment: CDR1 SGHVS and CDR2 FQNEAQ. There are 13 residues in the CDR3. The V end was cut by 6 bases, the J end by 4 bases, with 12 bases between. For the CDR3, the DNA is TGTGCCAGCAGTTTCGGGGGGGGCTATGGCTACACCTTC. Its translation: CASSFGGGYGYTF.

This chain links TRBV14 with TRBJ2-1; D assignment may be TRBD1 or TRBD2 (5 bases each). Germline V gene data show CDR1 as SGHDN and CDR2 as FVKESK. This CDR3 spans 14 amino acids. V dropped 1 base and J dropped 10 bases, with 14 bases sitting between them. Here the CDR3 reads CASSQVYGAGEQFF. The DNA for the CDR3 is TGTGCCAGCAGCCAAGTTTACGGGGCCGGGGAGCAGTTCTTC.

V is TRBV19 and J is TRBJ1-2; unclear D gene. The CDR3 covers 12 residues. Germline lookup yields CDR1 LNHDA and CDR2 SQIVND (reference sequence). Trimming stripped 7 bases from V and 8 bases from J, with 14 bases between. For the CDR3, the DNA is TGTGCCAGTATGGCTGGGGTGGGAGGCTACACCTTC. This encodes CASMAGVGGYTF.

The chain uses TRBV7-2 and TRBJ1-2, with a possible D match to TRBD1 (5 bases). V gave up 1 base and J gave up 13 bases, with 19 bases separating them. CDR3 size: 14 residues. CDR1 SGHTA and CDR2 FQGNSA come from the germline V gene. CDR3: CASSLVREGTITTF. The CDR3 DNA is TGTGCCAGCAGCTTAGTTCGGGAGGGGACCATAACCACCTTC.

This clonotype was observed at least ten times. V and J are TRBV12-3 or TRBV12-4 and TRBJ1-5; D gene uncertain. The CDR3 has 13 amino acids. Deletions cut 3 bases from V and 7 bases from J, with 10 bases between. DNA of the CDR3: TGTGCCAGCAGTTTTTCAGGTGGCCAGCCCCAGCATTTT. This codes for CASSFSGGQPQHF.